This is a list of T cell receptor beta chains from one sample in a study of blood T cell repertoires in COVID-19. The method was immunoSEQ multiplex PCR; TCRdb's version includes in-frame clones alone and lacks a portion of them. The data contain approximately 250,000 clones, roughly 86% of them singletons. The sample comprised peripheral blood. The receptor source for this set is a man between 35 and 55 years old with active or convalescent COVID-19. Each CDR3 is given with its conserved first and last residue. D genes are given only for firm matches. Clone size is given for some rows only: seen once, a few or many times, or a class if the clone is expanded.

TRBV7-9	TRBD1	TRBJ1-2	many	TGTGCCAGCAGCCCGGGACAGGGTAATGGCTACACCTTC	CASSPGQGNGYTF
TRBV2	TRBD1	TRBJ1-1	-	TGTGCCAGCAGTCTGACAGGGATCCCGAACACTGAAGCTTTCTTT	CASSLTGIPNTEAFF
TRBV5-1	TRBD2	TRBJ2-2	-	TGCGCCAGCAGCTACGCCGGGACTAGAACCGGGGAGCTGTTTTTT	CASSYAGTRTGELFF
TRBV12-3/TRBV12-4	-	TRBJ2-7	-	TGTGCCAGCAGTCGGGACGGGAGTTACGAGCAGTACTTC	CASSRDGSYEQYF
TRBV7-6	-	TRBJ2-7	-	TGTGCCAGCAGCTTAGCGGCAGGGTCTTCCTACGAGCAGTACTTC	CASSLAAGSSYEQYF
TRBV19	-	TRBJ2-3	-	TGTGCCAGCAAAGTAGCAGCTACGCAGTATTTT	CASKVAATQYF
TRBV13	-	TRBJ2-7	once	TGTGCCAGCAGTCGTGACCGTCGGGGTGAGCAGTACTTC	CASSRDRRGEQYF
TRBV15	-	TRBJ1-3	-	TGTGCCACCAGCGCTGAGGACAGTCCTTCTGGAAACACCATATATTTT	CATSAEDSPSGNTIYF
TRBV5-1	TRBD1	TRBJ2-7	-	TGCGCCAGCAGCGGGACAGGGAAGTACGAGCAGTACTTC	CASSGTGKYEQYF
TRBV12-5	-	TRBJ2-7	-	TGTGCTAGTGGTTTAGTGAGGGAGCAGTACTTC	CASGLVREQYF
TRBV5-8	-	TRBJ2-1	-	TGTGCCAGCAGCTGGAGCTTCTTC	CASSWSFF
TRBV6-4	-	TRBJ2-7	-	TGTGCCAGCAGTGTCGACATATCCTACGAGCAGTACTTC	CASSVDISYEQYF
TRBV7-2	TRBD2	TRBJ2-5	-	TGTGCCAGCAGCTTCGGACTAGCTCGGGCGGAGACCCAGTACTTC	CASSFGLARAETQYF
TRBV27	-	TRBJ2-2	-	TGTGCCAGCAGTTTATTTGGGGATAGACAGTACACCGGGGAGCTGTTTTTT	CASSLFGDRQYTGELFF
TRBV5-4	-	TRBJ1-3	-	TGTGCCAGCAGCAGACCATCTACAGGGCTCGGTGGAAACACCATATATTTT	CASSRPSTGLGGNTIYF
TRBV6-5	-	TRBJ2-5	-	TGTGCCAGCACCATAGGAGCCTTCCAAGAGACCCAGTACTTC	CASTIGAFQETQYF
TRBV30	TRBD1	TRBJ1-1	-	TGTGCCTGGACCCGGACAGGCATGAACACTGAAGCTTTCTTT	CAWTRTGMNTEAFF
TRBV2	TRBD1	TRBJ1-6	-	TGTGCCAGCAGTCAATCGACAGGGCGCAATAATTCACCCCTCCACTTT	CASSQSTGRNNSPLHF
TRBV6-5	-	TRBJ1-5	-	TGTGCCAGCAGTTACTCGCGAGGTCAGCCCCAGCATTTT	CASSYSRGQPQHF
TRBV29-1	TRBD1	TRBJ1-1	-	TGCAGCGTTGCGGGTGGACAGGCCCTCCCGAACACTGAAGCTTTCTTT	CSVAGGQALPNTEAFF
TRBV15	-	TRBJ2-7	once	TGTGCCACCAGCGTCGCGGGGGCCGCAACCGACGAGCAGTACTTC	CATSVAGAATDEQYF
TRBV30	-	TRBJ1-1	-	TGTGCCTGGAGTATGCAGGGGACTGAAGCTTTCTTT	CAWSMQGTEAFF
TRBV10-3	TRBD2	TRBJ2-1	-	TGTGCCATCAGTGGTGCGCGGACTAGCGCTGGGGAGCAGTTCTTC	CAISGARTSAGEQFF
TRBV24-1	-	TRBJ2-1	-	TGTGCCACCAGTGGGGGCCTTACGGGAGTGGGTGAGCAGTTCTTC	CATSGGLTGVGEQFF
TRBV3-1/TRBV3-2	TRBD1	TRBJ2-1	-	TGTGCCAGCAGCCAGCACCGATCCGGGACAGGATCCTACAATGAGCAGTTCTTC	CASSQHRSGTGSYNEQFF
TRBV5-6	-	TRBJ1-1	-	TGTGCCAGCAGCTTCACGGACCGTCTGGGAGCTGAAGCTTTCTTT	CASSFTDRLGAEAFF
TRBV20-1	-	TRBJ2-4	-	TGCAGTGCTAGTCAAGGGGGGGGTCAGGGAAACATTCAGTACTTC	CSASQGGGQGNIQYF
TRBV19	-	TRBJ2-7	once	TGTGCCAGTAGTATCAGTGTTCCCACCTACGAGCAGTACTTC	CASSISVPTYEQYF
TRBV5-1	TRBD2	TRBJ2-3	-	TGCGCCAGCAGCTTAACTAGCGGAGTTGCAGATACGCAGTATTTT	CASSLTSGVADTQYF
TRBV5-1	TRBD2	TRBJ2-5	-	TGCGCCAGCAGCCCCTCAGCGACTAGCGGGGGGCAGCAAGAGACCCAGTACTTC	CASSPSATSGGQQETQYF
TRBV4-1	TRBD1	TRBJ1-1	-	TGCGCCAGCAGCCATCAACAGGGGGTGAACACTGAAGCTTTCTTT	CASSHQQGVNTEAFF
TRBV27	TRBD1	TRBJ2-7	-	TGTGCCAGCAAACAGGGACAGGCGGGCTCCTACGAGCAGTACTTC	CASKQGQAGSYEQYF
TRBV24-1	-	TRBJ2-1	-	TGTGCCACTTCAGGGTCTAGCAATGAGCAGTTCTTC	CATSGSSNEQFF
TRBV2	TRBD1	TRBJ1-5	-	TGTGCCAGCAGTGAAGACAGGGGAGGTCAGCCCCAGCATTTT	CASSEDRGGQPQHF
TRBV20-1	TRBD1	TRBJ1-1	-	TGCAGTGCTAGTCCAGGACAGGGGAAGGCAAACACTGAAGCTTTCTTT	CSASPGQGKANTEAFF
TRBV5-1	TRBD2	TRBJ2-3	-	TGCGCCAGCAGCCCCCCTCACAGACCCGGGACTAGCGGCACAGATACGCAGTATTTT	CASSPPHRPGTSGTDTQYF
TRBV2	-	TRBJ1-1	-	TGTGCCAGTGGAGCGAACACTGAAGCTTTCTTT	CASGANTEAFF
TRBV5-1	-	TRBJ1-5	-	TGCGCCAGCAGCTCCACAGGGAATAGCAATCAGCCCCAGCATTTT	CASSSTGNSNQPQHF
TRBV15	-	TRBJ2-4	-	TGTGCCACCAGCAGAGAAGGGGTAGCCAAAAACATTCAGTACTTC	CATSREGVAKNIQYF
TRBV29-1	-	TRBJ2-7	-	TGCAGCGTCCGGGACACAAGCTCCTACGAGCAGTACTTC	CSVRDTSSYEQYF
TRBV27	-	TRBJ2-7	-	TGTGCCAGCAGTCTTATTGCGGGGGCCTCCTACGAGCAGTACTTC	CASSLIAGASYEQYF